The 19 T cell receptor beta chains given below trace back to one sample, sequenced in a study of CD8+ T cells in alopecia areata. Sequencing templates came from extracted RNA that was reverse transcribed into cDNA. Generated by immunoSEQ multiplex PCR, the TCRdb table keeps only in-frame clones and is missing some. The profile shows roughly 180,000 clones, approximately 62% of them singletons. The input for sequencing was CD4+ T cells sorted from blood, taken at week 0. The source of these receptors is a human donor with alopecia areata.

CDR3 loop: CATQRDRPEAFF. In nucleotides, the CDR3 is TGTGCCACCCAAAGAGACAGGCCGGAAGCTTTCTTT. The V gene is TRBV6-1, the J gene TRBJ1-1, with D possibly matching TRBD1 (6 bases). CDR1 is MNHNS and CDR2 is SASEGT in the germline V gene. Trimming removed 10 bases at V and 8 bases at J, with 17 bases between. The CDR3 consists of 12 residues.

The chain couples TRBV5-6 to TRBJ1-1; D unclear. V was trimmed by 5 bases and J by 1 base, leaving 9 bases between them. The CDR3 consists of 13 residues. The germline gives CDR1 SGHDT, CDR2 YYEEEE. The CDR3 sequence is CASRPRTNTEAFF. CDR3 in DNA: TGTGCCAGCAGACCTCGAACGAACACTGAAGCTTTCTTT.

The V and J genes are TRBV15 and TRBJ2-1; D ambiguous. This CDR3 comprises 11 residues. V was trimmed by 1 base and J by 6 bases, leaving 1 base between them. Germline V CDR1 and CDR2: LNHNV, YYDKDF (reference sequence). The CDR3 DNA follows: TGTGCCACCAGCAGAGCCAATGAGCAGTTCTTC. Its translation: CATSRANEQFF.

This clone was seen many times. This sequence joins TRBV7-6 and TRBJ1-5; TRBD1 matches 9 bases. The V and J ends lost 5 bases and 3 bases, in that order; junction bases with no gene match: 8. The CDR3 runs to 16 residues. CDR1 is SGHVS, CDR2 FNYEAQ, per germline. The CDR3 loop reads CASSRDGTGLNQPQHF. In DNA form, the CDR3 reads TGTGCCAGCAGCCGCGACGGGACAGGGCTCAATCAGCCCCAGCATTTT. Filled out from reference TRBV7-6 and TRBJ1-5, the complete variable domain reads GAGVSQSPRYKVTKRGQDVALRCDPISGHVSLYWYRQALGQGPEFLTYFNYEAQQDKSGLPNDRFSAERPEGSISTLTIQRTEQRDSAMYRCASSRDGTGLNQPQHFGDGTRLSIL.

The genes are TRBV2 and TRBJ2-7; TRBD1 matches at 7 bases. J lost 2 bases, V lost 6 bases, and 10 bases had no gene match. The CDR3 is 15 amino acids. The germline V gene has CDR1 SNHLY and CDR2 FYNNEI. The CDR3 nucleotides are TGTGCCAGCAGCTCCGACAGGGTCCTACCCTACGAGCAGTACTTC. Its translation: CASSSDRVLPYEQYF.

The chain recombines TRBV5-1 with TRBJ2-3; D is perhaps TRBD2 (6 bases). Germline V gene lookup returns CDR1 SGHRS and CDR2 YFSETQ. V lost 4 bases, J lost 2 bases, and 14 bases lay in between. This CDR3 region has 15 residues. The CDR3, as DNA: TGCGCCAGCAGCAATGGCGGGGCGAACACAGATACGCAGTATTTT. It yields the protein CASSNGGANTDTQYF.

This clone has a single count. The chain has TRBV14 and TRBJ1-5; D is unresolved. CDR3 length: 12 amino acids. Germline loops: CDR1 SGHDN, CDR2 FVKESK. Trimming removed 6 bases from V and 4 bases from J, with 7 bases in between. DNA for the CDR3: TGTGCCAGCAGTCTTCCTAATCAGCCCCAGCATTTT. It encodes CASSLPNQPQHF.

This clone was seen only a few times. Germline is not matched at one junction end, which may reflect a read error. The CDR3 DNA sequence: TGCAGCGTGGGGAAGACAGGGAACCCTGAAGCTTTCTTT. This sequence encodes CSVGKTGNPEAFF. V usage is TRBV29-1 and J usage is TRBJ1-1; 7 nucleotides match TRBD1. Germline assignment: CDR1 SQVTM and CDR2 ANQGSEA. This CDR3 is built from 13 residues.

V gene TRBV29-1 combines with J gene TRBJ1-2, with D unresolved. Per germline, CDR1 SQVTM and CDR2 ANQGSEA. The CDR3 runs to 12 residues. V was trimmed by 6 bases and J by 5 bases, leaving 13 bases between them. As DNA, the CDR3 is TGCAGCGTCGCGGGTTTGCCTTATGGCTACACCTTC. It encodes CSVAGLPYGYTF. The full variable domain, rest sourced from reference TRBV29-1 and TRBJ1-2, is SAVISQKPSRDICQRGTSLTIQCQVDSQVTMMFWYRQQPGQSLTLIATANQGSEATYESGFVIDKFPISRPNLTFSTLTVSNMSPEDSSIYLCSVAGLPYGYTFGSGTRLTVV.

The J gene is TRBJ2-7, the V gene TRBV4-3; 7 nucleotides line up with TRBD2. This CDR3 has 14 amino acids. Germline loops: CDR1 LGHNA, CDR2 YSLEER. Losses at the gene ends were 2 bases for V and 3 bases for J; bases not matched to a gene: 4. The CDR3, as DNA: TGCGCCAGCAGCCAAATAGCGGGTGTCTACGAGCAGTACTTC. It translates to CASSQIAGVYEQYF.

This clone was detected once. The chain is built from TRBV27 and TRBJ1-1, with a tentative D call TRBD1 (6 bases). CDR1 and CDR2 from the germline V gene are MNHEY and SMNVEV (reference sequence). The CDR3 totals 16 residues. V was trimmed by 4 bases and J by 1 base, leaving 16 bases between them. In DNA, the CDR3 is TGTGCCAGCAGTTCCCCGGAAAGGGGGACGAACACTGAAGCTTTCTTT. Translated: CASSSPERGTNTEAFF.

DNA for the CDR3: TGTGCCAGCAGCTTAGTCGGGGCGGCGGACACCGGGGAGCTGTTTTTT. Its translation: CASSLVGAADTGELFF. The chain couples TRBV7-3 to TRBJ2-2; D is possibly TRBD1 or TRBD2 (5 bases each). The CDR3 contains 16 residues. The V gene's germline CDR1 is SGHTA and CDR2 FQGTGA. V was trimmed by 2 bases and J by 3 bases, leaving 13 bases between them.

The J gene is TRBJ2-7, the V gene TRBV5-6, with D unresolved. This CDR3 has 13 amino acids. Trimming left V 3 bases short and J 2 bases short, with 9 bases between. Germline values: CDR1 SGHDT, CDR2 YYEEEE. The CDR3 is CASSYGRTYEQYF. In DNA form, the CDR3 reads TGTGCCAGCAGCTACGGACGTACCTACGAGCAGTACTTC.

V is TRBV18 and J is TRBJ2-7; D uncertain. The V end was cut by 2 bases, the J end by 4 bases, with 12 bases between. This CDR3 is built from 14 residues. Looked up from germline, CDR1 is KGHSH and CDR2 is LQKENI. The CDR3 region has the DNA TGTGCCAGCTCACCAGATCCGACACTGTACGAGCAGTACTTC. Encoded protein: CASSPDPTLYEQYF.

The chain is built from TRBV6-6 and TRBJ2-5, with D possibly matching TRBD2 (5 bases). This CDR3 is 14 amino acids long. V dropped 0 bases and J dropped 3 bases, with 8 bases sitting between them. The germline V gene encodes CDR1 MNHNY and CDR2 SVGAGI (reference sequence). The CDR3 region has the DNA TGTGCCAGCAGTTACTCGTTCGGGGAAGAGACCCAGTACTTC. It yields the protein CASSYSFGEETQYF.

The chain carries TRBV30 and TRBJ2-3, with D unresolved. Trimming removed 4 bases at V and 4 bases at J, with 9 bases between. Germline CDR1 reads GTSNPN; CDR2 reads SVGIG (reference sequence). The CDR3 loop spans 12 amino acids. CDR3: CAWTASPDTQYF. CDR3 in DNA: TGTGCCTGGACAGCTTCACCAGATACGCAGTATTTT.

V is TRBV7-2 and J is TRBJ1-4, with unresolved D. V shed 4 bases and J shed 4 bases, with 7 bases lying between them. Per the germline V gene, CDR1 is SGHTA and CDR2 is FQGNSA. CDR3 length equals 13 residues. CDR3 sequence: CASSWTSNEKLFF. CDR3 DNA: TGTGCCAGCAGCTGGACGAGTAATGAAAAACTGTTTTTT.

V is TRBV6-5 and J is TRBJ1-1, with 7 bases matching TRBD1. The V and J ends lost 10 bases and 8 bases, in that order; junction bases with no gene match: 10. The length of the CDR3 is 12 residues. The germline V gene encodes CDR1 MNHEY and CDR2 SVGAGI. The CDR3 region has the DNA TGTGCCACGAGGGACAGTGTATCCGAAGCTTTCTTT. Amino acids: CATRDSVSEAFF.

V usage is TRBV9 and J usage is TRBJ2-1; 7 nucleotides match TRBD2. The CDR3 covers 16 residues. Germline V gives CDR1 SGDLS, CDR2 YYNGEE. Germline trimming cut 0 bases from V and 4 bases from J; bases unmatched to any gene: 7. CDR3 in amino acids: CASSVASGRGYNEQFF. CDR3 in DNA: TGTGCCAGCAGCGTAGCCTCAGGGAGGGGATACAATGAGCAGTTCTTC. Based on the CDR3 plus reference TRBV9 and TRBJ2-1, the full variable domain is DSGVTQTPKHLITATGQRVTLRCSPRSGDLSVYWYQQSLDQGLQFLIQYYNGEERAKGNILERFSAQQFPDLHSELNLSSLELGDSALYFCASSVASGRGYNEQFFGPGTRLTVL.